These 7 T cell receptor beta chains were all obtained from the same sample, sequenced in a study of cytotoxic CD8 clonotypes in ibrutinib-treated CLL. TCRdb's copy holds only in-frame clones and misses some; the assay was immunoSEQ multiplex PCR. The data contain fewer than 400,000 clones, roughly 70% of them seen just once; the ten biggest clones take up approximately 6%. The starting material was PBMCs, obtained after 36 months of ibrutinib treatment. All receptors derive from a human donor with chronic lymphocytic leukemia.

This clone was recorded a few times. The chain recombines TRBV5-1 with TRBJ2-2, with D tentatively TRBD1 (6 bases). The CDR3 extends over 16 amino acids. The V end was cut by 0 bases, the J end by 0 bases, with 9 bases between. Germline V gene sequence: CDR1 SGHRS, CDR2 YFSETQ. CDR3 bases: TGCGCCAGCAGCTTGGGGACAGCCCCGAACACCGGGGAGCTGTTTTTT. Protein: CASSLGTAPNTGELFF.

This sequence joins TRBV7-6 and TRBJ2-7; TRBD2 agrees at 7 bases. V was clipped by 4 bases and J by 7 bases; unmatched bases: 13. This CDR3 spans 15 amino acids. Germline values: CDR1 SGHVS, CDR2 FNYEAQ. Here the CDR3 reads CASSSGTGGVWEQYF. CDR3 DNA: TGTGCCAGCAGCTCGGGTACGGGGGGAGTTTGGGAGCAGTACTTC.

The rearrangement joins TRBV18 to TRBJ2-1; D is perhaps TRBD1 (6 bases). The germline V and J ends were trimmed by 1 base and 4 bases, with 14 bases remaining between them. The germline gives CDR1 KGHSH, CDR2 LQKENI. The CDR3 has 16 amino acids. The CDR3 loop is CASSPLGTGLYNEQFF. CDR3 DNA: TGTGCCAGCTCACCACTTGGTACAGGGTTGTACAATGAGCAGTTCTTC.

In this sample, this clone turned up once. The chain has TRBV11-3 and TRBJ2-1; 8 bases are shared with TRBD2. The CDR3 extends over 16 amino acids. V lost 1 base and J lost 8; bases outside the gene matches: 10. Germline CDR1 and CDR2: SGHNT and YENEEA. As DNA, the CDR3 is TGTGCCAGCAGCTTAGTTCCGGGACTAGTTGTATATGAGCAGTTCTTC. Its protein is CASSLVPGLVVYEQFF.

The rearrangement links TRBV15 to TRBJ2-1, with D perhaps TRBD2 (6 bases). V lost 1 base and J lost 7, with 17 bases in between. This CDR3 comprises 16 residues. Germline values: CDR1 LNHNV, CDR2 YYDKDF (reference sequence). The CDR3 reads CATSRGGMAGRNEQFF. As DNA, the CDR3 is TGTGCCACCAGCAGAGGGGGGATGGCAGGGAGGAATGAGCAGTTCTTC.

The chain recombines TRBV5-1 with TRBJ1-1, with TRBD1 matching over 8 bases. V shed 3 bases and J 1 base; nucleotides not matched to a gene: 2. The CDR3 has 14 residues. Germline V gene sequence: CDR1 SGHRS, CDR2 YFSETQ. The CDR3 reads CASSWTGTNTEAFF. The CDR3 coding sequence is TGCGCCAGCAGCTGGACAGGGACGAACACTGAAGCTTTCTTT.

The table lists this clone with a count of one. This rearrangement joins TRBV6-1 to TRBJ2-5; D not resolved. The CDR3 consists of 15 residues. Trimming pared 5 bases from V and 4 bases from J, leaving 17 bases between. Germline assignment: CDR1 MNHNS and CDR2 SASEGT. CDR3 residues: CASSPHSPSVETQYF. Here the CDR3 DNA reads TGTGCCAGCAGTCCTCATAGCCCCTCAGTAGAGACCCAGTACTTC.